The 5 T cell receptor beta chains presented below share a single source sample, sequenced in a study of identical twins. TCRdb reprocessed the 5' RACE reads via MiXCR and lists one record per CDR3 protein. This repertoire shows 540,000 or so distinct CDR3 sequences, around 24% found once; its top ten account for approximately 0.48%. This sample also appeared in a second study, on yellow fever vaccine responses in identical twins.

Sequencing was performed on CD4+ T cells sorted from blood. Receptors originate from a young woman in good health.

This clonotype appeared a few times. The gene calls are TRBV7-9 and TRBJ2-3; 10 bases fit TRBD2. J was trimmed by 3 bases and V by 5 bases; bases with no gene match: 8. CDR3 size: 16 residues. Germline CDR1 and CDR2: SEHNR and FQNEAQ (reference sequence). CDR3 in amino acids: CASSEPGLARTDTQYF. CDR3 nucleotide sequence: TGTGCCAGCAGCGAACCGGGACTAGCGCGAACAGATACGCAGTATTTT.

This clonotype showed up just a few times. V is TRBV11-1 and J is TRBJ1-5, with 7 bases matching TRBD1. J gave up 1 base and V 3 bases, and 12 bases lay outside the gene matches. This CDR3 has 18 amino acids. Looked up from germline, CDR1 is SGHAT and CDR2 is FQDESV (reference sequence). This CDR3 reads CASSFRRGQGGSNQPQHF. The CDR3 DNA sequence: TGTGCCAGCAGCTTTAGAAGGGGGCAGGGAGGCAGCAATCAGCCCCAGCATTTT.

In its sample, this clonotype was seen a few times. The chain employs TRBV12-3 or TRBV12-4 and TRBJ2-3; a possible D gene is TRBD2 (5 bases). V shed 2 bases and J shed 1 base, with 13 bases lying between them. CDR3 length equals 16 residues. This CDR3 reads CASSLYRGRGTDTQYF. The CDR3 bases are TGTGCCAGCAGTTTATACCGTGGGAGAGGCACAGATACGCAGTATTTT.

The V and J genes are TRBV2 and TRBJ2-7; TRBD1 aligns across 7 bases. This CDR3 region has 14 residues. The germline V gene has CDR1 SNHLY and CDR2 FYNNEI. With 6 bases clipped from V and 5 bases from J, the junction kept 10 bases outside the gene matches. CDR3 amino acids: CASSQDRVIDEQYF. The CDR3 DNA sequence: TGTGCCAGCAGCCAAGACAGGGTAATTGACGAGCAGTACTTC.

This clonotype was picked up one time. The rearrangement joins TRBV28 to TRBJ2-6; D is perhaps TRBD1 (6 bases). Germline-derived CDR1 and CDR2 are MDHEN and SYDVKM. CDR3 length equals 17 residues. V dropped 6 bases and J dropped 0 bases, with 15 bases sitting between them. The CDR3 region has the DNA TGTGCCAGCAGCCCCAGGGGTCTCGGCTCTGGGGCCAACGTCCTGACTTTC. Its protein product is CASSPRGLGSGANVLTF.